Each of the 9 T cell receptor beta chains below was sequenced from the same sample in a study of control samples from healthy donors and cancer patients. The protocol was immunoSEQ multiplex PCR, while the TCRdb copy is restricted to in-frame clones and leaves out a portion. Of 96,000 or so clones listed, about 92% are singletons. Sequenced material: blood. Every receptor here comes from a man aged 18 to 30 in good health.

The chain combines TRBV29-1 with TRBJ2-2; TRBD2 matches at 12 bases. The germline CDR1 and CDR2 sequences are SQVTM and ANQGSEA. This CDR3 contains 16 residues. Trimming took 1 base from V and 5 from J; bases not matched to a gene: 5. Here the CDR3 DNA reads TGCAGCGTTGAAGGTCCTAGCGGGAGGGGGACCGGGGAGCTGTTTTTT. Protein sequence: CSVEGPSGRGTGELFF.

Here the CDR3 reads CASSFGRTSPYEQYF. In DNA form, the CDR3 reads TGTGCCAGCAGTTTCGGTCGGACTAGCCCTTACGAGCAGTACTTC. The gene calls are TRBV27 and TRBJ2-7, with TRBD2 matching over 8 bases. The germline V gene encodes CDR1 MNHEY and CDR2 SMNVEV (reference sequence). Losses at the gene ends were 3 bases for V and 4 bases for J; bases not matched to a gene: 8. CDR3 length: 15 amino acids.

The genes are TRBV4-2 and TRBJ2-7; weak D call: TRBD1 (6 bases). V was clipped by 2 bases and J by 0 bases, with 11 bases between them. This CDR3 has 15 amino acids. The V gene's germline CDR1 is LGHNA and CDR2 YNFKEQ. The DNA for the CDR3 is TGTGCCAGCAGCCAAACAAGGGACAACTCCTACGAGCAGTACTTC. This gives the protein CASSQTRDNSYEQYF.

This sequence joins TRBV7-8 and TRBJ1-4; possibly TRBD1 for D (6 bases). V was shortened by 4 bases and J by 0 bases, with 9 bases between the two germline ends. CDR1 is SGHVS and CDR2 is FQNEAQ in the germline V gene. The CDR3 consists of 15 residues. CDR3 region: CASSSNRATNEKLFF. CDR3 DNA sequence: TGTGCCAGCAGCTCGAACAGGGCAACTAATGAAAAACTGTTTTTT.

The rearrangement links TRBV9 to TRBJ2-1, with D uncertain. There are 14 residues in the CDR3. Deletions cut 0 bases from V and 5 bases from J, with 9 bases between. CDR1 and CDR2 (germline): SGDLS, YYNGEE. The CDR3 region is CASSVEELNNEQFF. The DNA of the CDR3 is TGTGCCAGCAGCGTAGAGGAGCTGAACAATGAGCAGTTCTTC.

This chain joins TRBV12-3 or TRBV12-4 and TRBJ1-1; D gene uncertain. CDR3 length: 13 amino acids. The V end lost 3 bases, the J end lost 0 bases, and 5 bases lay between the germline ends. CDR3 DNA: TGTGCCAGCAGTTTTGTCCTGAACACTGAAGCTTTCTTT. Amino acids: CASSFVLNTEAFF.

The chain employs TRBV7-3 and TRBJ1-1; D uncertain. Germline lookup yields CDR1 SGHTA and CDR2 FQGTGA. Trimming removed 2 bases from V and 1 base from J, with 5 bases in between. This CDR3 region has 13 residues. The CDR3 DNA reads TGTGCCAGCAGCTTATTGGAGAACACTGAAGCTTTCTTT. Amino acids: CASSLLENTEAFF.

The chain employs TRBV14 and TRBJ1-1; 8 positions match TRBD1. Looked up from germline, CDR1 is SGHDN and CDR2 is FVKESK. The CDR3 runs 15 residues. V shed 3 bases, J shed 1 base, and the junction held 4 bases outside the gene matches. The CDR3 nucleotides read TGTGCCAGCAGCCACCTGGGACAGGAGAACACTGAAGCTTTCTTT. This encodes CASSHLGQENTEAFF.

The CDR3 reads CASSFGLAANQPQHF. CDR3 nucleotide sequence: TGTGCCAGCAGCTTCGGGTTGGCAGCTAATCAGCCCCAGCATTTT. This chain links TRBV7-8 with TRBJ1-5; D gene ambiguous. Germline V gene data show CDR1 as SGHVS and CDR2 as FQNEAQ. Trimming removed 3 bases at V and 4 bases at J, with 13 bases between. The length of the CDR3 is 15 residues.